The T cell receptor beta chain described here comes from a study of OX40 agonist ivuxolimab in advanced cancers. Per the germline V gene, CDR1 is SGHNT and CDR2 is YYREEE (reference sequence). V lost 1 base to trimming and J lost 2 bases, with 10 bases between them. CDR3 length: 14 amino acids. Notes on the study in general: Normalized expansion of T-cell clones was also low for some nonresponders.

Sequenced by immunoSEQ multiplex PCR; TCRdb stores in-frame clones only, minus some. The sample consists of 65,000 to 80,000 clones, around 90% of them appearing once. Comments on this clone: Its antigen is as yet unknown.

The chain recombines TRBV5-4 with TRBJ2-7; the D gene is possibly TRBD1 (6 bases). The sample consisted of CD4+ or CD8+ T cells sorted from blood, taken in a trial of the OX40 agonist ivuxolimab. The sequence derives from an adult with an advanced solid tumor such as melanoma, head and neck, liver or kidney cancer. In DNA, the CDR3 is TGTGCCAGCAGCTTGCGGACAGAAACCTACGAGCAGTACTTC. Protein product: CASSLRTETYEQYF.